The present T cell receptor beta chain was sequenced within a study of blood T cell repertoires in COVID-19. Overall study: Sites in the United States, Italy and Spain provided acute and convalescent COVID-19 samples. Sample material is recorded as cDNA or gDNA derived from T cells, B-cell-depleted T cells, or PBMCs.

Germline V gene data show CDR1 as SNHLY and CDR2 as FYNNEI. The CDR3 runs 12 residues. V was trimmed by 1 base and J by 11 bases, leaving 9 bases between them. The assay was immunoSEQ multiplex PCR, and TCRdb's table has in-frame clones only and misses some. Here the sample spans roughly 200,000 clones, approximately 85% being singletons. Source material: peripheral blood. The sequence was obtained from a woman of 80 years or more with COVID-19, enrolled during active disease. J is TRBJ1-3 and V is TRBV2, with D possibly being TRBD1 (6 bases). CDR3 sequence (DNA): TGTGCCAGCAGTGAAGGGGGGGGCGCCATATATTTT. Its protein product is CASSEGGGAIYF.